This TCR beta chain appears in the sequencing data of a study of blood T cells in healthy people across ages. General study findings and limits: Per million T cells, the diversity of TCR beta decreased roughly linearly as age advanced.

The V and J ends lost 4 bases and 0 bases respectively, with 13 bases between them. The germline CDR1 and CDR2 sequences are SGHVS and FQNEAQ. The CDR3 is made up of 17 amino acids. A sample-barcoded 5' primer and a J-beta primer mix were used in a second PCR of roughly 6 to 11 cycles. TCRdb reanalysed the 5' RACE reads using MiXCR and keeps one entry per CDR3 protein. The sample has about 510,000 distinct CDR3 sequences; around 27% are singletons. Points on this clonotype: What it binds is not known.

The same specimen was also included in a second study, on T cells of mothers and their children.

This TCR was sampled from a boy aged 2 to 10 in good health. Sequenced input: blood. The V gene is TRBV7-8, the J gene TRBJ2-6; D is uncertain. Here the CDR3 reads CASSSPTDRSGANVLTF. CDR3 in DNA: TGTGCCAGCAGCTCGCCCACGGACCGCTCTGGGGCCAACGTCCTGACTTTC.